This entry describes one T cell receptor beta chain. Authors' data handling: By means of reference gene primer amplification, nucleated cell counts were estimated. Sequenced by immunoSEQ multiplex PCR; TCRdb stores in-frame clones only, minus some. V and J calls and clone size follow that table, whereas D and trimming were derived from the DNA. The repertoire holds about 270,000 clones, more than 80% seen once, with about 4% in the top ten. This specimen belongs to a study of blood T cell repertoires in COVID-19. About the study: The study drew acute and convalescent COVID-19 samples from the United States, Italy and Spain. T cells, B-cell-depleted T cells, or PBMCs supplied cDNA or gDNA.

This TCR was sampled from a woman aged 30 to 39 with acute COVID-19. Material for sequencing was PBMCs or T cells enriched from blood (not recorded which).

The CDR3 bases are TGCGCCAGCAGCCAGTACGGAGCTACGACTGAAGCTTTCTTT. Protein sequence: CASSQYGATTEAFF. The chain employs TRBV4-1 and TRBJ1-1; D not certain. The V end was cut by 3 bases, the J end by 5 bases, with 13 bases between. The CDR3 runs 14 residues. Germline assignment: CDR1 MGHRA and CDR2 YSYEKL.